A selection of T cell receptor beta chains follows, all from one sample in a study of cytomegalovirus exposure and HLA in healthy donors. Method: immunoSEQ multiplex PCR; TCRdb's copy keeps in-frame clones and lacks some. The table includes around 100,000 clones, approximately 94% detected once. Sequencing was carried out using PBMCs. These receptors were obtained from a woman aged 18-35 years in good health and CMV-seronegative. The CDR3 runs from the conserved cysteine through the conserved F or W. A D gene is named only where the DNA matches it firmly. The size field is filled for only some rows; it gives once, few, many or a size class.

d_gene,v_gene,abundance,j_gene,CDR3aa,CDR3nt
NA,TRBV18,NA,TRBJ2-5,CASSPSGGTQYF,TGTGCCAGCTCGCCGAGTGGAGGGACCCAGTACTTC
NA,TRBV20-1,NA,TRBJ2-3,CSASHTDTQYF,TGCAGTGCTAGTCACACAGATACGCAGTATTTT
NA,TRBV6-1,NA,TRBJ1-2,CASSEAPGGNDGYTF,TGTGCCAGCAGTGAAGCGCCGGGGGGAAACGATGGCTACACCTTC
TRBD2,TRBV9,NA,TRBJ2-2,CASSVAIAGSNTGELFF,TGTGCCAGCAGCGTAGCAATAGCGGGGTCGAACACCGGGGAGCTGTTTTTT
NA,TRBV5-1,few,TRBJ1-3,CASSPDPGSSSGNTIYF,TGCGCCAGCAGCCCGGACCCAGGGTCGAGCTCTGGAAACACCATATATTTT
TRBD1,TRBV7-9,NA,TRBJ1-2,CASSLVGQRNYGYTF,TGTGCCAGCAGTTTAGTGGGACAGCGCAACTATGGCTACACCTTC
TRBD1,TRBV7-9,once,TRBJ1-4,CASSHQGTGVANEKLFF,TGTGCCAGCAGCCACCAAGGGACAGGGGTTGCTAATGAAAAACTGTTTTTT
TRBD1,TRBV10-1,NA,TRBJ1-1,CASSGKPTGKGTEAFF,TGCGCCAGCAGTGGAAAACCGACAGGGAAGGGCACTGAAGCTTTCTTT
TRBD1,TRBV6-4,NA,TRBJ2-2,CASSSRDRGTGELFF,TGTGCCAGCAGTTCCCGGGACAGGGGTACCGGGGAGCTGTTTTTT
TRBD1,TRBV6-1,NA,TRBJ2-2,CATPIPTGGNGELFF,TGTGCCACCCCGATCCCTACAGGGGGGAACGGGGAGCTGTTTTTT
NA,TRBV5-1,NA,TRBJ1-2,CASGIPQGYGYTF,TGCGCCAGCGGGATACCTCAGGGATATGGCTACACCTTC
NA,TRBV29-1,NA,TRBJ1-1,CSVGSQANTEAFF,TGCAGCGTTGGTTCCCAGGCGAACACTGAAGCTTTCTTT
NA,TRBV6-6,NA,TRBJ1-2,CASSTGNYGYTF,TGTGCCAGCAGTACAGGGAACTATGGCTACACCTTC
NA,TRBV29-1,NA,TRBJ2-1,CSVDWADNEQFF,TGCAGCGTTGATTGGGCCGACAATGAGCAGTTCTTC
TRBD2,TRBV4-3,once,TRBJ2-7,CASSQGVGGTGYEQYF,TGCGCCAGCAGCCAGGGCGTGGGGGGGACGGGCTACGAGCAGTACTTC
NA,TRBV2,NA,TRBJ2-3,CASMGARPTDTQYF,TGTGCCAGCATGGGGGCCCGGCCCACAGATACGCAGTATTTT
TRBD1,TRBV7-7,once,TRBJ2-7,CASSPGTDPDEQYF,TGTGCTAGCAGCCCCGGGACAGACCCCGACGAGCAGTACTTC
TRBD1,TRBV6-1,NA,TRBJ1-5,CASSEGQATYQPQHF,TGTGCCAGCAGTGAGGGACAGGCTACCTATCAGCCCCAGCATTTT
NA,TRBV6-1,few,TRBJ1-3,CASSQQGSGNTIYF,TGTGCCAGCAGTCAACAGGGCTCTGGAAACACCATATATTTT
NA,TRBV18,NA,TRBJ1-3,CASSPAPGGGYSGNTIYF,TGTGCCAGCTCACCCGCGCCCGGCGGGGGGTATTCTGGAAACACCATATATTTT
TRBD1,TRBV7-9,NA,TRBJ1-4,CASSSDRKLHEKLFF,TGTGCCAGCAGCTCGGACAGGAAGCTTCATGAAAAACTGTTTTTT
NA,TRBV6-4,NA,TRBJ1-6,CASSIQGEGTPLHF,TGTGCCAGCAGCATACAGGGTGAAGGTACACCCCTCCACTTT
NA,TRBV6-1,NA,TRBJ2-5,CASSDWGGTLQETQYF,TGTGCCAGCAGTGATTGGGGCGGTACTCTCCAAGAGACCCAGTACTTC
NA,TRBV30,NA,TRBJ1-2,CAWIPGRWGERAYGYTF,TGTGCCTGGATCCCGGGACGTTGGGGGGAAAGGGCCTATGGCTACACCTTC
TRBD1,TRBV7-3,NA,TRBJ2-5,CASSRQGAFQETQYF,TGTGCCAGCAGCCGACAGGGGGCGTTTCAAGAGACCCAGTACTTC
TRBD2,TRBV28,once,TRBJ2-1,CASSFLSGNYNEQFF,TGTGCCAGCAGTTTTCTTAGCGGGAATTACAATGAGCAGTTCTTC
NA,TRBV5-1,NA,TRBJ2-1,CASSSGENNEQFF,TGCGCCAGCAGCTCGGGGGAAAACAATGAGCAGTTCTTC
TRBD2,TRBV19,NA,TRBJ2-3,CASSIGYGGADTQYF,TGTGCCAGTAGTATTGGGTACGGGGGGGCAGATACGCAGTATTTT
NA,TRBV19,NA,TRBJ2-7,CASSSNGDEQYF,TGTGCCAGTAGTTCCAACGGAGACGAGCAGTACTTC